The T cell receptor (beta chain) described here comes from a study of response to subunit inactivated influenza vaccine. TCRdb used MiXCR to reprocess the RT-PCR reads, holding one entry per CDR3 protein. The sample carries approximately 160,000 distinct CDR3 sequences, approximately 12% recorded once. A note on this clonotype: As yet, its antigen is unknown.

The germline V gene has CDR1 LGHDT and CDR2 YNNKEL (reference sequence). The V gene lost 1 base and the J gene lost 7 bases, with 10 bases spanning the gap. The CDR3 has 13 residues. The study's findings and limits: That few new T cells are recruited by each seasonal influenza vaccination was the authors' suggestion.

This specimen was CD8+ T cells sorted from PBMCs, taken less than 30 months after vaccination. The sequence came from a man aged 50-75 years who received an inactivated influenza vaccine. The chain employs TRBV3-1 and TRBJ2-5; D is unresolved. The CDR3 DNA is TGTGCCAGCAGCCAAGCGGGCTGGGCGACCCAGTACTTC. As protein: CASSQAGWATQYF.